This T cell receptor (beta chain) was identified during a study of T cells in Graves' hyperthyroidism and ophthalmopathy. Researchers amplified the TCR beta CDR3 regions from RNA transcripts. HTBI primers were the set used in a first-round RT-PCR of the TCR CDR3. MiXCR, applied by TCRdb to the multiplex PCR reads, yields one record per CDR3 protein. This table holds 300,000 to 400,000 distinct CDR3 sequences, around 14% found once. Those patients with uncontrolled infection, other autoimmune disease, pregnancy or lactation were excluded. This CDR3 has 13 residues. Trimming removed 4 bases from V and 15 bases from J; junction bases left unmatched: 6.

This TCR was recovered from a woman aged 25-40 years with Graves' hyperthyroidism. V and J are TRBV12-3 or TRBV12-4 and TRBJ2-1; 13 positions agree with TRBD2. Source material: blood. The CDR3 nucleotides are TGTGCCAGCAGTTCGCCGGGACTAGCGGGACGGTTCTTC. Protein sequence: CASSSPGLAGRFF.